These 14 T cell receptor beta chains came from one sample sequenced in a study of T cells in Graves' hyperthyroidism and ophthalmopathy. Authors of the study amplified TCR beta CDR3 regions from RNA transcripts. The HTBI primer set drove a first-round RT-PCR of the TCR CDR3. MiXCR, applied by TCRdb to the multiplex PCR reads, yields one record per CDR3 protein. This sample has about 620,000 distinct CDR3 sequences, with roughly 17% found just once. The sequenced sample consisted of blood. These receptors were taken from a woman in her twenties or thirties with Graves' hyperthyroidism.

V usage is TRBV9 and J usage is TRBJ2-2; the match to TRBD2 covers 7 bases. V gave up 0 bases and J gave up 5 bases; unmatched junction bases: 4. The CDR3 loop spans 15 amino acids. Per the germline V gene, CDR1 is SGDLS and CDR2 is YYNGEE. The CDR3 nucleotides are TGTGCCAGCAGCGTAGGCGGGGGATTGACCGGGGAGCTGTTTTTT. As protein: CASSVGGGLTGELFF.

The genes are TRBV6-2 or TRBV6-3 and TRBJ2-7; D gene unclear. Germline values: CDR1 MNHEY, CDR2 SVGEGT. The V end lost 7 bases, the J end lost 10 bases, and 17 bases lay between the germline ends. The CDR3 sequence is 12 residues long. CDR3 sequence (DNA): TGTGCCAGCACGGCACAGAACTCCGACCAGTACTTC. It encodes CASTAQNSDQYF.

This clonotype was counted ten times or more. V usage is TRBV15 and J usage is TRBJ2-7; 7 nucleotides align to TRBD1. V dropped 0 bases and J dropped 7; count of bases not matched to a gene: 9. Germline values: CDR1 LNHNV, CDR2 YYDKDF (reference sequence). The CDR3 sequence is 15 residues long. CDR3 bases: TGTGCCACCAGCAGAGATCTAGGGACAGTGTGGGAGCAGTACTTC. This translates into CATSRDLGTVWEQYF.

In this sample, this clonotype turned up many times. The gene calls are TRBV28 and TRBJ2-2; D is uncertain. The germline CDR1 and CDR2 sequences are MDHEN and SYDVKM. The V and J ends lost 2 bases and 3 bases respectively, with 7 bases between them. CDR3 length equals 14 residues. In nucleotides, the CDR3 is TGTGCCAGCAGTTTACTTTGGGACACCGGGGAGCTGTTTTTT. Residues: CASSLLWDTGELFF. The full variable domain, with the rest looked up from reference TRBV28 and TRBJ2-2, is DVKVTQSSRYLVKRTGEKVFLECVQDMDHENMFWYRQDPGLGLRLIYFSYDVKMKEKGDIPEGYSVSREKKERFSLILESASTNQTSMYLCASSLLWDTGELFFGEGSRLTVL.

Only a few counts were recorded for this clonotype. This chain uses TRBV6-2 or TRBV6-3 with TRBJ2-1; the D is unclear. Germline CDR1 and CDR2: MNHEY and SVGEGT. Trimming removed 0 bases from V and 10 bases from J, with 10 bases in between. The CDR3 runs to 13 residues. In DNA form, the CDR3 reads TGTGCCAGCAGTTACTCGATACAATCGGAGCAGTTCTTC. Protein product: CASSYSIQSEQFF.

The rearrangement joins TRBV4-1 to TRBJ2-5; 9 positions match TRBD2. After removal of 6 bases from V and 5 bases from J, the junction contained 7 bases not matched to a gene. Germline V CDR1 and CDR2: MGHRA, YSYEKL. There are 14 residues in the CDR3. CDR3 protein: CASRALGLAETQYF. For the CDR3, the DNA is TGCGCCAGCAGGGCCCTTGGACTAGCGGAGACCCAGTACTTC.

Ten or more counts support this clonotype. CDR3 bases: TGTGCCAGCAGTGAGGTTGACAGGGGGTTCACTGAAGCTTTCTTT. It is translated as CASSEVDRGFTEAFF. The chain uses TRBV6-1 and TRBJ1-1; 9 nucleotides match TRBD1. Looked up from germline, CDR1 is MNHNS and CDR2 is SASEGT. The CDR3 spans 15 residues. V was clipped by 3 bases and J by 4 bases; unmatched bases: 6.

This clonotype was seen a few times. The rearrangement joins TRBV6-1 to TRBJ2-7, with 9 bases lining up with TRBD1. CDR3 length: 15 residues. V dropped 7 bases and J dropped 3; count of bases not matched to a gene: 10. CDR1 and CDR2 (germline): MNHNS, SASEGT. The CDR3 DNA follows: TGTGCCAGCACCCCGTTGGAGGGACAGGGCTACGAGCAGTACTTC. This gives the protein CASTPLEGQGYEQYF.

This clonotype was detected many times. The chain recombines TRBV27 with TRBJ2-3, with 11 nucleotides matching TRBD2. After removal of 4 bases from V and 2 bases from J, the junction contained 11 bases not matched to a gene. There are 18 residues in the CDR3. Germline CDR1 reads MNHEY; CDR2 reads SMNVEV (reference sequence). CDR3 DNA: TGTGCCAGCAGTTCCACTAGCGGGAGCGTTGTATTCACAGATACGCAGTATTTT. This translates into CASSSTSGSVVFTDTQYF.

This clonotype was detected ten times or more. The chain has TRBV28 and TRBJ2-4; D may match TRBD1 or TRBD2 (5 bases each). V lost 3 bases and J lost 8, with 20 bases in between. CDR3 length: 16 amino acids. CDR1 and CDR2 (germline): MDHEN, SYDVKM. CDR3 in amino acids: CASSFYSGTAQHIQYF. The CDR3 nucleotides are TGTGCCAGCAGTTTTTATTCCGGGACCGCTCAGCACATTCAGTACTTC.

This clonotype has a handful of counts. This sequence joins TRBV5-6 and TRBJ2-2; D not resolved. The CDR3 totals 13 residues. Germline values: CDR1 SGHDT, CDR2 YYEEEE. Trimming cost V 2 bases and J 8 bases, with 10 bases left between them. This chain's CDR3 is CASSFVGAGELFF. DNA of the CDR3: TGTGCCAGCAGCTTCGTTGGAGCGGGGGAGCTGTTTTTT. The whole variable domain, remainder taken from reference TRBV5-6 and TRBJ2-2, is DAGVTQSPTHLIKTRGQQVTLRCSPKSGHDTVSWYQQALGQGPQFIFQYYEEEERQRGNFPDRFSGHQFPNYSSELNVNALLLGDSALYLCASSFVGAGELFFGEGSRLTVL.

The rearrangement joins TRBV6-2 or TRBV6-3 to TRBJ1-5, with a possible D match to TRBD1 (5 bases). In germline, CDR1 is MNHEY, CDR2 SVGEGT. There are 14 residues in the CDR3. V gave up 2 bases and J gave up 6 bases, with 11 bases separating them. CDR3 protein: CASSYGGVGQPQHF. In DNA form, the CDR3 reads TGTGCCAGCAGTTACGGGGGGGTCGGTCAGCCCCAGCATTTT.

The chain employs TRBV6-5 and TRBJ1-4, with D uncertain. CDR1 and CDR2 from the germline V gene are MNHEY and SVGAGI. V lost 0 bases and J lost 8, with 13 bases in between. The length of the CDR3 is 15 residues. This CDR3 reads CASSYSSNSREKLFF. As DNA, the CDR3 is TGTGCCAGCAGTTACTCCAGTAATTCAAGGGAAAAACTGTTTTTT.

This clonotype was seen at least ten times. The germline gene is not matched at one end of the junction; a read error may be the cause. This sequence joins TRBV27 and TRBJ1-1; D uncertain. This CDR3 spans 13 amino acids. The V gene's germline CDR1 is MNHEY and CDR2 SMNVEV (reference sequence). CDR3 amino acids: CASSLYRNTEAFF. CDR3 coding DNA: TGTGCCAGCAGCTTATACAGGAACACTGAAGCTTTCTTT.